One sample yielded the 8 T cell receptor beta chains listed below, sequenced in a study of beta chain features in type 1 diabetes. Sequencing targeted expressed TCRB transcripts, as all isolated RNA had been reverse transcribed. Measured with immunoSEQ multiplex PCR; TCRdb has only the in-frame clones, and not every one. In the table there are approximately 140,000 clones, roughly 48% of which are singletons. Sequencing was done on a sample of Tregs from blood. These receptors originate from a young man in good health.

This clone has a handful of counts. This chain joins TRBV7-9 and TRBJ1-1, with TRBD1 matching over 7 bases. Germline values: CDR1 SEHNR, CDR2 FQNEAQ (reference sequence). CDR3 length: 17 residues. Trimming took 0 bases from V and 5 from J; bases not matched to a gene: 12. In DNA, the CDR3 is TGTGCCAGCAGCTTAGCGTGGGGGGACAGTTCAGATACTGAAGCTTTCTTT. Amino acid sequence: CASSLAWGDSSDTEAFF.

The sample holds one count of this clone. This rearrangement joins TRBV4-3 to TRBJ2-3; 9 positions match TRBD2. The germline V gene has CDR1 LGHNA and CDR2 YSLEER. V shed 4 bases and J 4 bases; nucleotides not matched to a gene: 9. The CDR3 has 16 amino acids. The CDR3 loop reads CASSPRVAGASDTQYF. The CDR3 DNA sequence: TGCGCCAGCAGCCCCCGGGTAGCGGGAGCCTCAGATACGCAGTATTTT.

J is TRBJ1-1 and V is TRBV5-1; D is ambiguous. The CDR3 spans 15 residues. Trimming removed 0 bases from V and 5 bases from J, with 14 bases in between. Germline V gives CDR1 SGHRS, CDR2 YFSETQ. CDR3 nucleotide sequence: TGCGCCAGCAGCTTGGAACAGACCTTAGTGACTGAAGCTTTCTTT. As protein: CASSLEQTLVTEAFF.

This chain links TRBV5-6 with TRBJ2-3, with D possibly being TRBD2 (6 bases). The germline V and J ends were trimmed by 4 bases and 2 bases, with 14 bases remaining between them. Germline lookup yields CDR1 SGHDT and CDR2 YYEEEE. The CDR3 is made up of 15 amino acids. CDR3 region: CASSPELAHTDTQYF. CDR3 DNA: TGTGCCAGCAGCCCCGAACTAGCACACACAGATACGCAGTATTTT.

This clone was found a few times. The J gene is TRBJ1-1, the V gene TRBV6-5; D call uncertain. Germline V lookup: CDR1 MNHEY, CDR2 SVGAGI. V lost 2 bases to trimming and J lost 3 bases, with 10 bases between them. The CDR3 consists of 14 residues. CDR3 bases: TGTGCCAGCAGTTACGACGGGTTAGACACTGAAGCTTTCTTT. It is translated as CASSYDGLDTEAFF.

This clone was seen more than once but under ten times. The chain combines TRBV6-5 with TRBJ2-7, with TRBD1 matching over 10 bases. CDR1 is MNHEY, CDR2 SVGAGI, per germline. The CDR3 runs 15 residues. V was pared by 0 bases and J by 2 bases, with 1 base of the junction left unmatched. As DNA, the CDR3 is TGTGCCAGCAGTTACTCCGGACAGGGGGCCTACGAGCAGTACTTC. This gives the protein CASSYSGQGAYEQYF.

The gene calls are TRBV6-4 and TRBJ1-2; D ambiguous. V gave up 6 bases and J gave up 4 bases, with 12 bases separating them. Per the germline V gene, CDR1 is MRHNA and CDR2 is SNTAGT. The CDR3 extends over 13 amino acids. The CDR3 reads CASSPGVGYGYTF. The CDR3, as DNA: TGTGCCAGCAGCCCCGGGGTGGGCTATGGCTACACCTTC.

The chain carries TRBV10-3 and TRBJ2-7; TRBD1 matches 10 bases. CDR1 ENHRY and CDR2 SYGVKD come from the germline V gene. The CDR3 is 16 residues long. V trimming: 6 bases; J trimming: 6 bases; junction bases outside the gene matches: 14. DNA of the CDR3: TGTGCCATCAGGCGCGGACAGGGGGTCTCGATCACCGAGCAGTACTTC. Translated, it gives CAIRRGQGVSITEQYF.